The rows below give T cell receptor beta chains drawn from one sample of a study of blood T cells in healthy people across ages. MiXCR was run by TCRdb on the 5' RACE reads, yielding one entry per CDR3 protein. The data show about 1.7 million distinct CDR3 sequences, over 25% seen once. What was sequenced was blood. The receptor set was obtained from a woman aged 25 to 45 in good health. The CDR3 runs from the conserved cysteine through the conserved F or W. The D gene is left open where the match is weak. Not every row has a clone size; where given, it reads once, few, many or a size class.

.	many	TRBV12-5	13	TRBJ2-1	CASGLVASSRQFF	TGTGCTAGTGGTTTGGTAGCTTCGTCGAGGCAGTTCTTC
TRBD2	many	TRBV7-2	15	TRBJ2-1	CASSFLAGREGEQFF	TGTGCCAGCAGCTTTCTAGCGGGAAGGGAAGGTGAGCAGTTCTTC
TRBD2	.	TRBV20-1	17	TRBJ2-7	CSARAYFRTSTAYEQYF	TGCAGTGCTAGAGCCTATTTTAGGACTAGCACCGCCTACGAGCAGTACTTC
TRBD2	few	TRBV4-3	14	TRBJ2-2	CASSRGEGTGELFF	TGCGCCAGCAGCCGGGGGGAGGGCACCGGGGAGCTGTTTTTT
.	many	TRBV11-2	15	TRBJ2-5	CASSRSTAGPETQYF	TGTGCCAGCAGCCGATCCACGGCAGGGCCAGAGACCCAGTACTTC
.	few	TRBV12-3/TRBV12-4	14	TRBJ1-6	CASSFSGEGSPLHF	TGTGCCAGCAGTTTCTCAGGGGAGGGTTCACCCCTCCACTTT
.	.	TRBV2	14	TRBJ1-2	CASSPGNSNYGYTF	TGTGCCAGCAGTCCGGGAAACTCTAACTATGGCTACACCTTC
.	.	TRBV7-9	12	TRBJ1-2	CASRPEIYGYTF	TGTGCCAGCAGACCAGAAATCTATGGCTACACCTTC
.	many	TRBV3-1	15	TRBJ2-3	CASTKSRGSTDTQYF	TGTGCCAGCACCAAATCTAGGGGTAGCACAGATACGCAGTATTTT
.	many	TRBV5-1	14	TRBJ1-1	CASSLQTINTEAFF	TGCGCCAGCAGCTTACAAACAATAAACACTGAAGCTTTCTTT
.	few	TRBV25-1	13	TRBJ2-5	CASSELVGETQYF	TGTGCCAGCAGTGAGTTGGTTGGAGAGACCCAGTACTTC
.	.	TRBV11-2	14	TRBJ1-2	CASSLRTGRDGYTF	TGTGCCAGCAGCCTTCGAACAGGGAGGGATGGCTACACCTTC
.	many	TRBV29-1	11	TRBJ1-1	CSVWRGNGAFF	.
.	many	TRBV7-7	13	TRBJ2-5	CASSIDRQETQYF	TGTGCCAGCAGCATCGACAGGCAAGAGACCCAGTACTTC
.	many	TRBV9	15	TRBJ2-7	CASSPYTGPSGEQYF	TGTGCCAGCAGCCCCTATACGGGGCCCTCCGGCGAGCAGTACTTC
.	many	TRBV18	16	TRBJ2-7	CASSRAPGSSSYEQYF	TGTGCCAGCTCACGAGCTCCGGGGAGTTCCTCCTACGAGCAGTACTTC
.	few	TRBV11-2	14	TRBJ2-7	CASSYVQGSHEQYF	TGTGCCAGCAGCTACGTTCAGGGGTCCCACGAGCAGTACTTC
.	.	TRBV10-3	14	TRBJ2-1	CAIRESGQGAEQFF	TGTGCCATCAGGGAGTCGGGGCAGGGAGCTGAGCAGTTCTTC
.	few	TRBV20-1	13	TRBJ1-6	CSANRGYNSPLHF	TGCAGTGCTAATAGAGGCTATAATTCACCCCTCCACTTT
TRBD2	few	TRBV24-1	16	TRBJ2-7	CATSDPRREGNNEQYF	TGTGCCACCAGTGATCCGAGACGGGAGGGAAACAATGAGCAGTACTTC
.	many	TRBV5-1	17	TRBJ2-7	CASSLFVDSAVSYEQYF	TGCGCCAGCAGCTTATTCGTGGACAGTGCAGTCTCCTACGAGCAGTACTTC
.	few	TRBV6-1	14	TRBJ2-7	CASSEFDRSYEQYF	TGTGCCAGCAGTGAATTTGACAGATCCTACGAGCAGTACTTC
.	many	TRBV11-2	12	TRBJ2-7	CASSSAGNEQYF	TGTGCCAGCAGCTCCGCGGGTAACGAGCAGTACTTC
.	.	TRBV20-1	15	TRBJ2-7	CSARDLSRGSGEQYF	TGCAGTGCTAGAGATCTCTCTCGAGGGAGTGGCGAGCAGTACTTC
.	.	TRBV27	14	TRBJ1-2	CASGHGTSALGYTF	TGTGCCAGCGGTCACGGGACCTCTGCCCTTGGCTACACCTTC
.	.	TRBV21-1	12	TRBJ2-1	CASIRSQGEQFF	TGTGCCAGCATACGGAGCCAGGGTGAGCAGTTCTTC